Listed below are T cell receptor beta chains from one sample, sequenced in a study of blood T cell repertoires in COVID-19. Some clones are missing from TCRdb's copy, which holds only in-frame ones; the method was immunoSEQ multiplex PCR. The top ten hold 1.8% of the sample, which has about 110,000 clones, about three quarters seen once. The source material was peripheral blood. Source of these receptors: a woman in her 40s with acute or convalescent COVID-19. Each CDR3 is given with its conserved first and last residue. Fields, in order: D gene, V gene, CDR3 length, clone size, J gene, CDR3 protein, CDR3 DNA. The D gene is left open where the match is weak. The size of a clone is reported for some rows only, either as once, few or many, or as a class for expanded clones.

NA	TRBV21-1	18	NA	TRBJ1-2	CASSKVFVGTGIFYGYTF	NA
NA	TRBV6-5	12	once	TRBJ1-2	CASKGLHYGYTF	TGTGCCAGCAAAGGACTGCACTATGGCTACACCTTC
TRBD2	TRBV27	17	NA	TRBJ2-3	CASSTIRRAGGLDTQYF	TGTGCCAGCAGTACTATCAGGCGAGCGGGGGGGTTAGATACGCAGTATTTT
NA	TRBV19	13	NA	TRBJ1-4	CASRDKGIEKLFF	TGTGCCAGTAGGGACAAGGGGATTGAAAAACTGTTTTTT
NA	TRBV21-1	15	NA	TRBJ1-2	CASSKKSRAVFGYTF	TGTGCCAGCAGCAAAAAGAGCCGAGCTGTCTTCGGCTACACCTTC
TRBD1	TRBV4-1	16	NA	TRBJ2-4	CASSHPGQGNQGIQYF	TGCGCCAGCAGCCACCCGGGACAGGGAAATCAAGGCATTCAGTACTTC
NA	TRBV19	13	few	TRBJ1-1	CASSITRGPEAFF	TGTGCCAGTAGTATTACCAGGGGACCTGAAGCTTTCTTT
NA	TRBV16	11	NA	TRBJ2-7	CASSWRDEQYF	TGTGCCAGCAGCTGGAGGGATGAGCAGTACTTC
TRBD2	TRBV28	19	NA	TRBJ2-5	CASSLPDRLNGGAGETQYF	TGTGCCAGCAGTCTACCAGACCGTCTAAACGGGGGGGCCGGGGAGACCCAGTACTTC
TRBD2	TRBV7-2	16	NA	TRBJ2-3	CASSLDRAGGGDTQYF	TGTGCCAGCAGCTTAGATCGAGCGGGGGGGGGCGATACGCAGTATTTT
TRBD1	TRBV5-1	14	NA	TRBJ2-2	CASSRTGNTGELFF	TGCGCCAGCAGCAGGACAGGGAACACCGGGGAGCTGTTTTTT
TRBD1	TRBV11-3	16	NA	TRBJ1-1	CASSPGGAALNTEAFF	TGTGCCAGCAGCCCAGGGGGCGCAGCTTTGAACACTGAAGCTTTCTTT
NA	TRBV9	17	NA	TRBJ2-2	CASSVAPPRGNTGELFF	TGTGCCAGCAGCGTAGCCCCACCAAGGGGGAACACCGGGGAGCTGTTTTTT
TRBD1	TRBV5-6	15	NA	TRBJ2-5	CASIIQDRERETQYF	TGTGCCAGCATCATACAAGACAGGGAACGTGAGACCCAGTACTTC
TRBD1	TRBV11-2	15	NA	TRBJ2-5	CASSLNRGQEETQYF	TGTGCCAGCAGCTTAAACAGGGGTCAGGAAGAGACCCAGTACTTC
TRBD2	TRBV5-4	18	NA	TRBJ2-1	CASSLGLAGGLGGNEQFF	TGTGCCAGCAGCTTGGGTCTAGCGGGGGGTTTAGGGGGCAATGAGCAGTTCTTC
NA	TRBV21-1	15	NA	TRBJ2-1	CASSKVNRGTNEQFF	TGTGCCAGCAGCAAAGTGAACAGGGGGACCAATGAGCAGTTCTTC
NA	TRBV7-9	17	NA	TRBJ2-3	CASSQVAGRGYTDTQYF	TGTGCCAGCAGCCAAGTAGCGGGCAGGGGATACACAGATACGCAGTATTTT
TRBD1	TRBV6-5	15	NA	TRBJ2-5	CASRAGTGGGETQYF	TGTGCCAGCAGAGCGGGGACAGGGGGTGGGGAGACCCAGTACTTC
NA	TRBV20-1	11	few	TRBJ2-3	CSAENRGTQYF	TGCAGTGCTGAGAATAGGGGTACGCAGTATTTT
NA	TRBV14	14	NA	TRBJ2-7	CASSQPGFGYEQYF	TGTGCCAGCAGCCAGCCAGGGTTTGGCTACGAGCAGTACTTC
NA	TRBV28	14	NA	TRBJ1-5	CASSPSGVNQPQHF	TGTGCCAGCAGTCCGTCAGGGGTCAATCAGCCCCAGCATTTT
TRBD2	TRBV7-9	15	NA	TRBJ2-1	CASSSTGLENNEQFF	TGTGCCAGCAGCTCAACGGGACTAGAGAACAATGAGCAGTTCTTC
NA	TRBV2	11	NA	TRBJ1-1	CASSELGGTFF	TGTGCCAGCAGTGAACTGGGAGGGACTTTCTTT
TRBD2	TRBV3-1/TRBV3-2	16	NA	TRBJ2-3	CASSLGTSGGGDTQYF	TGTGCCAGCAGCCTCGGGACTAGCGGGGGCGGAGATACGCAGTATTTT
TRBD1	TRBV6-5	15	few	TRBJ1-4	CASRGQGQGEEKLFF	TGTGCCAGCCGGGGTCAGGGACAGGGGGAAGAAAAACTGTTTTTT
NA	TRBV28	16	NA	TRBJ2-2	CASSLFGTGFRGELFF	TGTGCCAGCAGTTTATTCGGGACTGGCTTCCGGGGGGAGCTGTTTTTT
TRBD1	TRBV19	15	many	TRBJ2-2	CASRAGTGDIGELFF	TGTGCCAGTAGGGCCGGGACAGGGGACATCGGGGAGCTGTTTTTT
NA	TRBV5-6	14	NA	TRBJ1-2	CASSLASGIGGYTF	TGTGCCAGCAGCTTGGCGTCAGGGATAGGTGGCTACACCTTC
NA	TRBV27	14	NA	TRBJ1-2	CASAGGGWRYGYTF	TGTGCCTCGGCGGGGGGGGGCTGGCGTTATGGCTACACCTTC
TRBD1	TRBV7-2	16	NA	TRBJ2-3	CASSLGVRQGTDTQYF	TGTGCCAGCAGCTTAGGGGTGCGACAGGGGACAGATACGCAGTATTTT
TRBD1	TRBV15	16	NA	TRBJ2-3	CATSLRTGVLGDTQYF	TGTGCCACCAGCCTGCGGACAGGGGTCTTAGGAGATACGCAGTATTTT
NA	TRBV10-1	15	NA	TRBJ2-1	CASSDGGTYSNEQFF	TGCGCCAGCAGTGATGGGGGGACTTACAGCAATGAGCAGTTCTTC
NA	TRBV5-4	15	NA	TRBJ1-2	CASSLDRTGSGGYTF	TGTGCCAGCAGCTTGGACCGTACAGGATCGGGTGGCTACACCTTC
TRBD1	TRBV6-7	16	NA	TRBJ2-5	CASSNRDRETSETQYF	TGTGCCAGCAGTAACCGGGACAGGGAAACGTCGGAGACCCAGTACTTC